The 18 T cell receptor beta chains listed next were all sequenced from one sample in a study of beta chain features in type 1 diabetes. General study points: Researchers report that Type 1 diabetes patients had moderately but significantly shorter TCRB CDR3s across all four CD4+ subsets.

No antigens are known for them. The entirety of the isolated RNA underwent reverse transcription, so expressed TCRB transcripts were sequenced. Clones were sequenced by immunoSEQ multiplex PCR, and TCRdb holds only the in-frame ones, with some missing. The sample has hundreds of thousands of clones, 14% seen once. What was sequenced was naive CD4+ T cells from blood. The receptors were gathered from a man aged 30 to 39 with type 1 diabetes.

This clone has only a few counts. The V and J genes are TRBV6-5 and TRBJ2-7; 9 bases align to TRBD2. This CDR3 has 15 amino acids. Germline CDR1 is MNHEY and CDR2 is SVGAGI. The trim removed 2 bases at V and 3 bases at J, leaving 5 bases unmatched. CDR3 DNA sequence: TGTGCCAGCAGTTACGCGCTAGCGGGAATCTACGAGCAGTACTTC. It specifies CASSYALAGIYEQYF.

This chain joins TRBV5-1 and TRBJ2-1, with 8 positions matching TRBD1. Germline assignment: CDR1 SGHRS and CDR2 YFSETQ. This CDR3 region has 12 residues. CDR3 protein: CATRDRQDEQFF. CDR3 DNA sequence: TGCGCAACCCGGGACAGGCAAGATGAGCAGTTCTTC.

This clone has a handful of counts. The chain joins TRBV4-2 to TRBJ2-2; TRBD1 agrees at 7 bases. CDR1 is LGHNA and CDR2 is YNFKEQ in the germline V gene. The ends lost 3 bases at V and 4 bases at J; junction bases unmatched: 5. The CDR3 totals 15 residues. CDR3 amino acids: CASSQRQGTTGELFF. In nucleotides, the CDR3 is TGTGCCAGCAGCCAGAGACAGGGAACCACCGGGGAGCTGTTTTTT.

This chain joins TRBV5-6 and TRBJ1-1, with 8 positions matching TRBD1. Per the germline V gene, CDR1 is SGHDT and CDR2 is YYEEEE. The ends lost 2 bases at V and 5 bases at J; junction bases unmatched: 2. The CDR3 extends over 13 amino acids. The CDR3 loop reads CASSFDRGTEAFF. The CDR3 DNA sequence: TGTGCCAGCAGCTTTGACAGGGGAACTGAAGCTTTCTTT.

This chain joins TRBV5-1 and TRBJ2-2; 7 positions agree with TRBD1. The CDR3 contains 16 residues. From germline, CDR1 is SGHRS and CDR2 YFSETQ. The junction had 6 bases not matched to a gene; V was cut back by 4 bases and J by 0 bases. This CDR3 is CASSHTGTANTGELFF. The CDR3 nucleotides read TGCGCCAGCAGCCACACCGGGACAGCGAACACCGGGGAGCTGTTTTTT.

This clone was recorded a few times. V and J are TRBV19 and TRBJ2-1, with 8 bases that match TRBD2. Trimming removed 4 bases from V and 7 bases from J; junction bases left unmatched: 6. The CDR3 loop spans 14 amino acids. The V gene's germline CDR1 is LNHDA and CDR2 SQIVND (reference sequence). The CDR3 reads CASSTPGTSNEQFF. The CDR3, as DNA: TGTGCCAGTAGTACCCCCGGGACTAGTAATGAGCAGTTCTTC.

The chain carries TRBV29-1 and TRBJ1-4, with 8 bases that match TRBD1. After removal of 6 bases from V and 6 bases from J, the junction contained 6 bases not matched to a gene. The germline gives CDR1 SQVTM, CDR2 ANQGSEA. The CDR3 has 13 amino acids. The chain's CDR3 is CSVETGAHEKLFF. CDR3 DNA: TGCAGCGTCGAGACAGGGGCCCATGAAAAACTGTTTTTT.

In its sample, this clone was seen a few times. This CDR3 is CASSFGVAYNEQFF. For the CDR3, the DNA is TGTGCCAGCAGCTTCGGGGTCGCCTACAATGAGCAGTTCTTC. The rearrangement uses TRBV7-2 and TRBJ2-1; tentatively, D is TRBD2 (5 bases). V was pared by 3 bases and J by 2 bases, with 8 bases between. Germline lookup yields CDR1 SGHTA and CDR2 FQGNSA. CDR3 length equals 14 residues.

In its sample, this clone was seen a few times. In DNA, the CDR3 is TGTGCCAGCAGCTTTGGGGACTTTGAGCAGTACTTC. Translating gives CASSFGDFEQYF. V is TRBV7-9 and J is TRBJ2-7; D may be TRBD2 (6 bases). V lost 3 bases to trimming and J lost 7 bases, with 10 bases between them. The CDR3 sequence is 12 residues long. The V gene's germline CDR1 is SEHNR and CDR2 FQNEAQ (reference sequence).

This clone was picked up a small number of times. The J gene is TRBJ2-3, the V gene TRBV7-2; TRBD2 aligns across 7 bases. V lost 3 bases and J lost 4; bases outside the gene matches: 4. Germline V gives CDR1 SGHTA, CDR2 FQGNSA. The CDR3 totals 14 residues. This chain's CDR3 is CASSFAGVADTQYF. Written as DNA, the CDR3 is TGTGCCAGCAGCTTTGCGGGAGTGGCAGATACGCAGTATTTT.

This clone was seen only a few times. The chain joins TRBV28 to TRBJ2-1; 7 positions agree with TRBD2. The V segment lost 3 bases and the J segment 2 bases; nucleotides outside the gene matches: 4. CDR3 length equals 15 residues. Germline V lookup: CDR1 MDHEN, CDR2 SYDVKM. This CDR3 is CASSFPSGAYNEQFF. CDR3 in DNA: TGTGCCAGCAGTTTCCCTAGCGGTGCCTACAATGAGCAGTTCTTC. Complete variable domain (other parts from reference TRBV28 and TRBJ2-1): DVKVTQSSRYLVKRTGEKVFLECVQDMDHENMFWYRQDPGLGLRLIYFSYDVKMKEKGDIPEGYSVSREKKERFSLILESASTNQTSMYLCASSFPSGAYNEQFFGPGTRLTVL.

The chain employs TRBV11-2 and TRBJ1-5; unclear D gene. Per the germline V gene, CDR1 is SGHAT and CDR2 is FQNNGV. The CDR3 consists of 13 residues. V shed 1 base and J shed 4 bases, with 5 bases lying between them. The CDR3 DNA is TGTGCCAGCAGCTTAGCAGGAAATCAGCCCCAGCATTTT. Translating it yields CASSLAGNQPQHF.

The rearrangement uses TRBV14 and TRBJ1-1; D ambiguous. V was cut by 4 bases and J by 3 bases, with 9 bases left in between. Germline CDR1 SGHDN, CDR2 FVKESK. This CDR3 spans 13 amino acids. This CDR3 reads CASSLLLDTEAFF. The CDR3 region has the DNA TGTGCCAGCAGCCTACTCCTTGACACTGAAGCTTTCTTT. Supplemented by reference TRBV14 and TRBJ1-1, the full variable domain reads EAGVTQFPSHSVIEKGQTVTLRCDPISGHDNLYWYRRVMGKEIKFLLHFVKESKQDESGMPNNRFLAERTGGTYSTLKVQPAELEDSGVYFCASSLLLDTEAFFGQGTRLTVV.

CDR3 in amino acids: CASNVEREAYEQYF. The CDR3 DNA reads as TGTGCCAGCAACGTCGAGAGGGAGGCCTACGAGCAGTACTTC. The rearrangement joins TRBV27 to TRBJ2-7; maybe TRBD2 (6 bases). This CDR3 contains 14 residues. Germline V CDR1 and CDR2: MNHEY, SMNVEV (reference sequence). V lost 7 bases and J 2 bases, leaving 15 bases between the germline ends.

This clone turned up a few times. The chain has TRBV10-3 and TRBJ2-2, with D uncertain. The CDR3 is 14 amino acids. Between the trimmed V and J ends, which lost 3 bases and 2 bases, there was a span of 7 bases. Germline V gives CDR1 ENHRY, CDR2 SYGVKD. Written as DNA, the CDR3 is TGTGCCATCAGTGAAAACAGAAACACCGGGGAGCTGTTTTTT. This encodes CAISENRNTGELFF.

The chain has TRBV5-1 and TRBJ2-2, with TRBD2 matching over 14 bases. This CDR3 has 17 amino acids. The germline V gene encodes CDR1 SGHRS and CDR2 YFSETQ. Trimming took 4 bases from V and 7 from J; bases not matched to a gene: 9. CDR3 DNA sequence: TGCGCCAGCAGCCCGGCGACTAGCGGGAGGGCCAACGGGGAGCTGTTTTTT. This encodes CASSPATSGRANGELFF.

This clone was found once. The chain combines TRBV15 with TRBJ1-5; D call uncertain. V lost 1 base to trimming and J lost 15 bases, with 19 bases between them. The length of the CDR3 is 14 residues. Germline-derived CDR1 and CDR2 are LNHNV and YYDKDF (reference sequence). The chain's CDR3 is CATSRASFTALTHF. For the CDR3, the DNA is TGTGCCACCAGCAGAGCGTCCTTTACAGCCCTTACGCATTTT.

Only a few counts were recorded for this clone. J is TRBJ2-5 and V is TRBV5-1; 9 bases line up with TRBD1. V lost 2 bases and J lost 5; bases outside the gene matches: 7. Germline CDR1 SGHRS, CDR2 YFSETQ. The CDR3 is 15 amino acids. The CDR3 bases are TGCGCCAGCAGCTTTGGACAGGGGTCGAGGGAGACCCAGTACTTC. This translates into CASSFGQGSRETQYF.